A single sample gave rise to the 17 T cell receptor beta chains below, sequenced in a study of a mutant IDH1 vaccine in newly diagnosed glioma. Time point described: baseline, week 1 (first vaccination visit). The treatment denotes: pre-vaccination baseline after standard-of-care therapy. Sequencing used immunoSEQ multiplex PCR; TCRdb keeps in-frame clones, though not all of them. The sample consists of over 80,000 clones, approximately 90% of them appearing once. This sample comprised PBMCs, obtained from a glioma patient treated with radiotherapy, temozolomide or both. These receptors came from a woman between 50 and 59 years old with glioma.

The V gene is TRBV5-4, the J gene TRBJ2-3, with 10 bases matching TRBD2. V lost 1 base, J lost 3 bases, and 8 bases stayed unmatched. Germline V gene lookup returns CDR1 SGHNT and CDR2 YYREEE (reference sequence). This CDR3 spans 17 amino acids. The CDR3: CASSLSASGSGTDTQYF. CDR3 DNA sequence: TGTGCCAGCAGCTTGTCGGCTAGCGGGAGTGGGACAGATACGCAGTATTTT.

The V and J genes are TRBV9 and TRBJ2-1; no definite D call. The length of the CDR3 is 14 residues. V was pared by 4 bases and J by 3 bases, with 11 bases between. Germline CDR1 reads SGDLS; CDR2 reads YYNGEE. The CDR3 loop is CASSQGNYYNEQFF. DNA of the CDR3: TGTGCCAGCAGCCAAGGGAACTACTACAATGAGCAGTTCTTC.

The J gene is TRBJ2-1, the V gene TRBV7-6, with 8 bases that match TRBD2. Germline-derived CDR1 and CDR2 are SGHVS and FNYEAQ. The CDR3 loop spans 17 amino acids. V gave up 2 bases and J gave up 0 bases; unmatched junction bases: 6. The CDR3 DNA is TGTGCCAGCAGCTTATCTCTCGGGAGGGCCTCCTACAATGAGCAGTTCTTC. Its translation is CASSLSLGRASYNEQFF.

The rearrangement links TRBV29-1 to TRBJ2-1; 12 bases are a match to TRBD2. V dropped 5 bases and J dropped 7; count of bases not matched to a gene: 9. Germline V gene sequence: CDR1 SQVTM, CDR2 ANQGSEA. The CDR3 runs 15 residues. CDR3 protein: CSVPGLAGYGNEQFF. The CDR3 DNA reads TGCAGCGTTCCGGGACTAGCGGGCTATGGGAATGAGCAGTTCTTC.

There are a few counts of this clone. The chain couples TRBV30 to TRBJ2-7, with D perhaps TRBD1 (6 bases). CDR1 is GTSNPN and CDR2 is SVGIG in the germline V gene (reference sequence). This CDR3 has 11 amino acids. V lost 4 bases to trimming and J lost 4 bases, with 8 bases between them. The CDR3, as DNA: TGTGCCTGGAACAGGGAGTACGAGCAGTACTTC. Its protein is CAWNREYEQYF. Complete variable domain (other parts from reference TRBV30 and TRBJ2-7): SQTIHQWPATLVQPVGSPLSLECTVEGTSNPNLYWYRQAAGRGLQLLFYSVGIGQISSEVPQNLSASRPQDRQFILSSKKLLLSDSGFYLCAWNREYEQYFGPGTRLTVT.

J is TRBJ2-1 and V is TRBV5-6, with D perhaps TRBD1 (6 bases). V lost 4 bases, J lost 4 bases, and 21 bases lay in between. The germline gives CDR1 SGHDT, CDR2 YYEEEE. CDR3 length: 17 residues. The CDR3 DNA reads as TGTGCCAGCAGCCCTACCGCTGGGGGCAGGGTGTACAATGAGCAGTTCTTC. Translated, it gives CASSPTAGGRVYNEQFF.

The V call is TRBV2, the J call TRBJ2-4, with D perhaps matching TRBD1 (5 bases). CDR3 length equals 15 residues. The V gene's germline CDR1 is SNHLY and CDR2 FYNNEI. V was cut by 6 bases and J by 1 base, with 13 bases left in between. CDR3 DNA: TGTGCCAGCAGCGCTGAACAGGATGCCAAAAACATTCAGTACTTC. It yields the protein CASSAEQDAKNIQYF.

This clone was observed a few times. The genes are TRBV18 and TRBJ1-2; 7 bases fit TRBD1. Germline V gene sequence: CDR1 KGHSH, CDR2 LQKENI. The V and J ends lost 3 bases and 8 bases, in that order; junction bases with no gene match: 18. The CDR3 runs 17 residues. The CDR3 coding sequence is TGTGCCAGCTCACCGCAGGGGGGAGCACGATCCATCCTAGGCTACACCTTC. It specifies CASSPQGGARSILGYTF.

DNA of the CDR3: TGTGCCAGTACTGACAGGGCCAACACTGAAGCTTTCTTT. This sequence encodes CASTDRANTEAFF. The chain couples TRBV27 to TRBJ1-1; the match to TRBD1 covers 7 bases. CDR3 length equals 13 residues. Looked up from germline, CDR1 is MNHEY and CDR2 is SMNVEV (reference sequence). Germline trimming cut 9 bases from V and 2 bases from J; bases unmatched to any gene: 6.

The rearrangement links TRBV2 to TRBJ2-7; no reliable D call. Per the germline V gene, CDR1 is SNHLY and CDR2 is FYNNEI. Trimming left V 0 bases short and J 2 bases short, with 14 bases between. CDR3 size: 16 residues. CDR3 loop: CASSEAQTPLPYEQYF. The CDR3 bases are TGTGCCAGCAGTGAAGCGCAGACACCTTTACCCTACGAGCAGTACTTC.

The V and J genes are TRBV7-9 and TRBJ2-4, with TRBD1 matching 8 bases. V was pared by 3 bases and J by 7 bases, with 8 bases of the junction left unmatched. Germline CDR1 reads SEHNR; CDR2 reads FQNEAQ (reference sequence). The CDR3 totals 15 residues. This CDR3 reads CASSFPNRGRNIQYF. In DNA, the CDR3 is TGTGCCAGCAGCTTTCCCAACAGGGGGAGGAACATTCAGTACTTC.

This clone appeared once. The chain is built from TRBV9 and TRBJ2-7; tentative D call: TRBD1 (5 bases). Germline values: CDR1 SGDLS, CDR2 YYNGEE. This CDR3 is built from 14 residues. V dropped 5 bases and J dropped 4 bases, with 16 bases sitting between them. In DNA form, the CDR3 reads TGTGCCAGCAGTCGAAGTTCACAGGATTACGAGCAGTACTTC. Translation gives CASSRSSQDYEQYF. Using reference TRBV9 and TRBJ2-7 for the parts outside the CDR3, the full variable domain is DSGVTQTPKHLITATGQRVTLRCSPRSGDLSVYWYQQSLDQGLQFLIQYYNGEERAKGNILERFSAQQFPDLHSELNLSSLELGDSALYFCASSRSSQDYEQYFGPGTRLTVT.

The chain carries TRBV27 and TRBJ2-7; no definite D call. CDR1 MNHEY and CDR2 SMNVEV come from the germline V gene (reference sequence). Trimming removed 0 bases at V and 1 base at J, with 7 bases between. The CDR3 totals 14 residues. The CDR3 is CASSLSFTSYEQYF. The DNA for the CDR3 is TGTGCCAGCAGTTTATCGTTCACTTCCTACGAGCAGTACTTC.

The rearrangement joins TRBV7-6 to TRBJ2-7; the D is unclear. Germline V gene data show CDR1 as SGHVS and CDR2 as FNYEAQ. The germline V and J ends were trimmed by 6 bases and 0 bases, with 12 bases remaining between them. This CDR3 region has 14 residues. The CDR3 DNA follows: TGTGCCAGCAGGGAAGAACTTAGCTCCTACGAGCAGTACTTC. Its translation is CASREELSSYEQYF.

This chain connects TRBV30 to TRBJ2-7; TRBD2 agrees at 7 bases. The junction had 5 bases not matched to a gene; V was cut back by 0 bases and J by 3 bases. CDR1 and CDR2 from the germline V gene are GTSNPN and SVGIG (reference sequence). CDR3 length: 14 residues. CDR3 amino acids: CAWSVGVAGYEQYF. The DNA for the CDR3 is TGTGCCTGGAGTGTTGGGGTAGCGGGCTACGAGCAGTACTTC.

This chain links TRBV7-2 with TRBJ1-5; 8 bases fit TRBD1. The CDR3 is made up of 16 amino acids. Germline trimming cut 0 bases from V and 7 bases from J; bases unmatched to any gene: 8. Germline CDR1 is SGHTA and CDR2 is FQGNSA. CDR3 sequence: CASSLAPPRGRQPQHF. The CDR3 nucleotides are TGTGCCAGCAGCTTAGCCCCCCCCAGGGGGCGACAGCCCCAGCATTTT.

For the CDR3, the DNA is TGCGCCAGCAGCCACACCGGACTAGCGGGACCCTACGAGCAGTACTTC. Translation gives CASSHTGLAGPYEQYF. The chain links TRBV4-1 to TRBJ2-7; 12 nucleotides agree with TRBD2. The CDR3 spans 16 residues. Losses at the gene ends were 3 bases for V and 2 bases for J; bases not matched to a gene: 5. Germline CDR1 is MGHRA and CDR2 is YSYEKL.